In its sample, the clone carrying this T cell receptor (beta chain) was seen many times. This entry is derived from a study of T cells in Graves' hyperthyroidism and ophthalmopathy. Stable Graves' hyperthyroidism denoted no ophthalmopathy progression over 18 months. TCR beta CDR3 regions were amplified from RNA transcripts. HTBI primers were used for first-round RT-PCR of the TCR CDR3. TCRdb re-called the multiplex PCR reads through MiXCR, storing one row per CDR3 protein. The profile shows more than 650,000 distinct CDR3 sequences, around 15% of them singletons. CDR3 length equals 14 residues. The V gene lost 5 bases and the J gene lost 4 bases, with 12 bases spanning the gap. Germline-derived CDR1 and CDR2 are SGHNT and YENEEA.

The receptor was isolated from a woman aged 18-29 years with Graves' hyperthyroidism. The sequenced sample consisted of blood. The V gene is TRBV11-3, the J gene TRBJ2-1, with D maybe TRBD2 (5 bases). The CDR3, as DNA: TGTGCCAGCAGCCTTCCGGGAACTTACAATGAGCAGTTCTTC. Translation: CASSLPGTYNEQFF.